The rows below give T cell receptor beta chains drawn from one sample of a study of CD8 T cells in Susac syndrome. TCRdb itself ran the immunoSEQ multiplex PCR reads through MiXCR, one entry per CDR3 protein. The data show approximately 200,000 distinct CDR3 sequences, approximately 96% seen once. Sequenced sample: CD4+ T cells from PBMCs. All receptors come from a human donor with multiple sclerosis. CDR3s include the opening cysteine and the closing phenylalanine or tryptophan. Each record gives: V gene, J gene, clone size, D gene, CDR3 protein, CDR3 DNA. The D gene is left open where the match is weak. Only part of the rows carry a size: once, few, many, or a class if the clone is expanded.

V gene: TRBV4-3; J gene: TRBJ1-5; clone size: .; D gene: TRBD1; CDR3 protein: CASSQVRQGFSNQPQHF; CDR3 DNA: TGCGCCAGCAGCCAGGTACGACAGGGCTTTAGCAATCAGCCCCAGCATTTT
V gene: TRBV20-1; J gene: TRBJ2-7; clone size: .; D gene: .; CDR3 protein: CSASRDHEQYF; CDR3 DNA: TGCAGTGCATCCAGGGACCACGAGCAGTACTTC
V gene: TRBV14; J gene: TRBJ2-6; clone size: .; D gene: .; CDR3 protein: CASSQPLGGANVLTF; CDR3 DNA: TGTGCCAGCAGCCAACCTTTGGGTGGGGCCAACGTCCTGACTTTC
V gene: TRBV20-1; J gene: TRBJ2-1; clone size: .; D gene: TRBD2; CDR3 protein: CSARGLAGGIGINEQFF; CDR3 DNA: TGCAGTGCTAGAGGACTAGCGGGGGGGATCGGTATCAATGAGCAGTTCTTC
V gene: TRBV5-6; J gene: TRBJ1-6; clone size: .; D gene: .; CDR3 protein: CASSLTYRDSPLHF; CDR3 DNA: TGTGCCAGCAGCTTGACCTACAGGGATTCACCCCTCCACTTT
V gene: TRBV11-2; J gene: TRBJ2-7; clone size: .; D gene: .; CDR3 protein: CASSLGNRAYEQYF; CDR3 DNA: TGTGCCAGCAGCTTAGGGAACAGAGCCTACGAGCAGTACTTC
V gene: TRBV30; J gene: TRBJ2-2; clone size: .; D gene: TRBD1; CDR3 protein: CAWSDRGRITGELFF; CDR3 DNA: TGTGCCTGGAGTGACAGGGGGCGCATCACCGGGGAGCTGTTTTTT
V gene: TRBV29-1; J gene: TRBJ1-1; clone size: .; D gene: .; CDR3 protein: CSVPTDMNTEAFF; CDR3 DNA: TGCAGCGTTCCGACGGATATGAACACTGAAGCTTTCTTT
V gene: TRBV29-1; J gene: TRBJ2-5; clone size: .; D gene: .; CDR3 protein: CSVETGRAQYF; CDR3 DNA: TGCAGCGTTGAAACGGGCAGAGCCCAGTACTTC
V gene: TRBV30; J gene: TRBJ2-3; clone size: .; D gene: .; CDR3 protein: CAWSRGGSFTDTQYF; CDR3 DNA: TGTGCCTGGAGTAGGGGGGGATCTTTCACAGATACGCAGTATTTT
V gene: TRBV12-5; J gene: TRBJ2-3; clone size: once; D gene: TRBD1; CDR3 protein: CASGFYRGITDTQYF; CDR3 DNA: TGTGCTAGTGGTTTTTACAGGGGAATCACAGATACGCAGTATTTT
V gene: TRBV7-9; J gene: TRBJ1-2; clone size: .; D gene: .; CDR3 protein: CASSLDRGSYGYTF; CDR3 DNA: TGTGCCAGCAGCTTAGACAGAGGGAGCTATGGCTACACCTTC
V gene: TRBV29-1; J gene: TRBJ2-3; clone size: once; D gene: .; CDR3 protein: CSVDFEGGGTQYF; CDR3 DNA: TGCAGCGTTGATTTTGAGGGAGGGGGTACGCAGTATTTT
V gene: TRBV12-5; J gene: TRBJ1-1; clone size: .; D gene: .; CDR3 protein: CASGIGTTESEAFF; CDR3 DNA: TGTGCTAGTGGTATCGGGACGACGGAGTCTGAAGCTTTCTTT
V gene: TRBV29-1; J gene: TRBJ2-7; clone size: few; D gene: .; CDR3 protein: CSVSRTGSSYEQYF; CDR3 DNA: TGCAGCGTTAGCCGCACAGGGAGCTCCTACGAGCAGTACTTC
V gene: TRBV2; J gene: TRBJ2-7; clone size: once; D gene: .; CDR3 protein: CASSLGSLEQYF; CDR3 DNA: TGTGCCAGCAGTCTGGGCTCACTCGAGCAGTACTTC
V gene: TRBV5-1; J gene: TRBJ2-5; clone size: .; D gene: .; CDR3 protein: CASTGLRYGETQYF; CDR3 DNA: TGCGCCAGCACCGGCCTAAGATACGGGGAGACCCAGTACTTC
V gene: TRBV4-1; J gene: TRBJ2-3; clone size: once; D gene: TRBD2; CDR3 protein: CASSPRLAGGADTQYF; CDR3 DNA: TGCGCCAGCAGCCCCAGACTAGCGGGGGGCGCAGATACGCAGTATTTT
V gene: TRBV3-1; J gene: TRBJ1-1; clone size: .; D gene: .; CDR3 protein: CASSQEMTEAFF; CDR3 DNA: TGTGCCAGCAGCCAAGAAATGACTGAAGCTTTCTTT
V gene: TRBV30; J gene: TRBJ1-5; clone size: .; D gene: TRBD1; CDR3 protein: CAWAVGQGRWGNQPQHF; CDR3 DNA: TGTGCCTGGGCAGTAGGACAGGGCCGGTGGGGCAATCAGCCCCAGCATTTT
V gene: TRBV6-2/TRBV6-3; J gene: TRBJ2-7; clone size: .; D gene: .; CDR3 protein: CASSYSKTSYEQYF; CDR3 DNA: TGTGCCAGCAGTTACTCGAAGACCTCCTACGAGCAGTACTTC
V gene: TRBV4-2; J gene: TRBJ2-1; clone size: .; D gene: .; CDR3 protein: CASSQAGGSEQFF; CDR3 DNA: TGTGCCAGCAGCCAAGCGGGGGGCTCCGAGCAGTTCTTC
V gene: TRBV10-3; J gene: TRBJ2-7; clone size: .; D gene: TRBD1; CDR3 protein: CAISADREYEQYF; CDR3 DNA: TGTGCCATCAGTGCCGACAGGGAGTACGAGCAGTACTTC
V gene: TRBV12-3/TRBV12-4; J gene: TRBJ2-1; clone size: .; D gene: TRBD2; CDR3 protein: CASSPTSGGASEQFF; CDR3 DNA: TGTGCCAGCAGTCCAACTAGCGGGGGGGCCAGTGAGCAGTTCTTC
V gene: TRBV23-1; J gene: TRBJ2-7; clone size: .; D gene: .; CDR3 protein: CASSRPSRDSYEQYF; CDR3 DNA: TGCGCCAGCAGTCGCCCTAGCAGGGATTCCTACGAGCAGTACTTC
V gene: TRBV20-1; J gene: TRBJ2-6; clone size: .; D gene: .; CDR3 protein: CSARVNSGANVLTF; CDR3 DNA: TGCAGTGCTAGAGTTAACTCTGGGGCCAACGTCCTGACTTTC
V gene: TRBV5-4; J gene: TRBJ2-3; clone size: .; D gene: .; CDR3 protein: CASSSQGSTDTQYF; CDR3 DNA: TGTGCCAGCAGCTCACAGGGTAGCACAGATACGCAGTATTTT
V gene: TRBV25-1; J gene: TRBJ1-1; clone size: few; D gene: .; CDR3 protein: CASSRYTEAFF; CDR3 DNA: TGTGCCAGCAGTCGGTACACTGAAGCTTTCTTT
V gene: TRBV5-1; J gene: TRBJ2-3; clone size: .; D gene: .; CDR3 protein: CASSPYMSTDTQYF; CDR3 DNA: TGCGCCAGCAGCCCCTACATGAGCACAGATACGCAGTATTTT
V gene: TRBV30; J gene: TRBJ1-1; clone size: .; D gene: .; CDR3 protein: CAWVQRQNTEAFF; CDR3 DNA: TGTGCCTGGGTACAGAGACAGAACACTGAAGCTTTCTTT
V gene: TRBV5-1; J gene: TRBJ1-4; clone size: once; D gene: .; CDR3 protein: CASSPQGEKLFF; CDR3 DNA: TGCGCCAGCAGCCCCCAGGGAGAAAAACTGTTTTTT
V gene: TRBV3-1; J gene: TRBJ2-2; clone size: .; D gene: .; CDR3 protein: CASSLLGSANTGELFF; CDR3 DNA: TGTGCCAGCAGCCTCCTCGGATCCGCGAACACCGGGGAGCTGTTTTTT
V gene: TRBV7-2; J gene: TRBJ1-6; clone size: .; D gene: .; CDR3 protein: CASRYTGNSPLHF; CDR3 DNA: TGTGCCAGCAGGTACACAGGGAATTCACCCCTCCACTTT
V gene: TRBV3-1; J gene: TRBJ2-1; clone size: .; D gene: TRBD1; CDR3 protein: CASSHGTGYNEQFF; CDR3 DNA: TGTGCCAGCAGCCACGGGACAGGGTACAATGAGCAGTTCTTC
V gene: TRBV11-2; J gene: TRBJ2-1; clone size: once; D gene: .; CDR3 protein: CASRPLGGTRDNEQFF; CDR3 DNA: TGTGCCAGCAGGCCCCTAGGCGGGACACGAGACAATGAGCAGTTCTTC
V gene: TRBV30; J gene: TRBJ2-1; clone size: .; D gene: TRBD1; CDR3 protein: CAWSDRGREQFF; CDR3 DNA: TGTGCCTGGAGTGACAGGGGGCGAGAGCAGTTCTTC
V gene: TRBV7-9; J gene: TRBJ2-1; clone size: .; D gene: .; CDR3 protein: CASSLGTRQGGHEQFF; CDR3 DNA: TGTGCCAGCAGCTTAGGAACCAGACAGGGAGGTCATGAGCAGTTCTTC
V gene: TRBV19; J gene: TRBJ2-7; clone size: once; D gene: .; CDR3 protein: CASSMHGSGSFQVQRGVDQYF; CDR3 DNA: TGTGCCAGTAGTATGCACGGTTCGGGGTCCTTTCAGGTACAGCGAGGGGTCGACCAGTACTTC
V gene: TRBV18; J gene: TRBJ2-1; clone size: .; D gene: .; CDR3 protein: CASSPPHGQGYNEQFF; CDR3 DNA: TGTGCCAGCTCACCACCCCATGGGCAGGGTTACAATGAGCAGTTCTTC
V gene: TRBV6-5; J gene: TRBJ1-6; clone size: .; D gene: TRBD1; CDR3 protein: CASIKDRGVTPLHF; CDR3 DNA: TGTGCCAGCATTAAGGACAGGGGAGTAACACCCCTCCACTTT
V gene: TRBV6-5; J gene: TRBJ1-1; clone size: .; D gene: .; CDR3 protein: CASSYREDTEAFF; CDR3 DNA: TGTGCCAGCAGTTACAGGGAAGACACTGAAGCTTTCTTT
V gene: TRBV29-1; J gene: TRBJ2-3; clone size: .; D gene: .; CDR3 protein: CSVDDAVGDTQYF; CDR3 DNA: TGCAGCGTTGATGACGCCGTGGGGGATACGCAGTATTTT
V gene: TRBV20-1; J gene: TRBJ2-7; clone size: .; D gene: .; CDR3 protein: CSAAGIFGGSYEQYF; CDR3 DNA: TGCAGTGCGGCAGGAATTTTCGGAGGGTCCTACGAGCAGTACTTC
V gene: TRBV4-2; J gene: TRBJ2-1; clone size: .; D gene: .; CDR3 protein: CASSQDQRANEQFF; CDR3 DNA: TGTGCCAGCAGCCAAGATCAAAGGGCCAATGAGCAGTTCTTC
V gene: TRBV20-1; J gene: TRBJ1-2; clone size: .; D gene: .; CDR3 protein: CSAYPGGRRYTF; CDR3 DNA: TGCAGTGCGTACCCGGGGGGGCGGCGCTACACCTTC
V gene: TRBV18; J gene: TRBJ2-5; clone size: .; D gene: TRBD1; CDR3 protein: CASSPWTGSETQYF; CDR3 DNA: TGTGCCAGCTCACCATGGACAGGGTCGGAGACCCAGTACTTC
V gene: TRBV15; J gene: TRBJ2-5; clone size: .; D gene: .; CDR3 protein: CATSKVPRIHQETQYF; CDR3 DNA: TGTGCCACCAGCAAGGTCCCTCGTATCCACCAAGAGACCCAGTACTTC
V gene: TRBV5-1; J gene: TRBJ1-1; clone size: .; D gene: TRBD1; CDR3 protein: CASSFTRQGMNTEAFF; CDR3 DNA: TGCGCCAGCAGCTTTACTAGACAGGGCATGAACACTGAAGCTTTCTTT
V gene: TRBV20-1; J gene: TRBJ2-2; clone size: .; D gene: .; CDR3 protein: CSARDGSAPTGELFF; CDR3 DNA: TGCAGTGCTAGAGATGGTAGCGCCCCAACCGGGGAGCTGTTTTTT
V gene: TRBV19; J gene: TRBJ1-6; clone size: .; D gene: TRBD1; CDR3 protein: CASRDTGELILHF; CDR3 DNA: TGTGCCAGTAGGGACACAGGGGAGCTCATCCTCCACTTT
V gene: TRBV11-2; J gene: TRBJ2-1; clone size: .; D gene: .; CDR3 protein: CASSPGVDEQFF; CDR3 DNA: TGTGCCAGCAGCCCAGGGGTGGATGAGCAGTTCTTC
V gene: TRBV27; J gene: TRBJ2-2; clone size: .; D gene: TRBD1; CDR3 protein: CASRHYRGPGELFF; CDR3 DNA: TGTGCCAGCAGACATTACAGGGGTCCCGGGGAGCTGTTTTTT
V gene: TRBV5-4; J gene: TRBJ1-6; clone size: .; D gene: TRBD1; CDR3 protein: CASSLGTGRESPLHF; CDR3 DNA: TGTGCCAGCAGCTTAGGGACAGGTAGAGAGTCACCCCTCCACTTT
V gene: TRBV18; J gene: TRBJ1-1; clone size: .; D gene: .; CDR3 protein: CASSREQGVLTEAFF; CDR3 DNA: TGTGCCAGCTCACGCGAGCAAGGGGTACTGACTGAAGCTTTCTTT
V gene: TRBV4-2; J gene: TRBJ2-6; clone size: .; D gene: TRBD2; CDR3 protein: CASSQQLAGGSGANVLTF; CDR3 DNA: TGTGCCAGCAGCCAGCAACTAGCGGGGGGCTCTGGGGCCAACGTCCTGACTTTC